These 21 T cell receptor beta chains were sequenced from one sample in a study of T cell responses to AZD1222 COVID-19 vaccine. This table comes from immunoSEQ multiplex PCR, and its TCRdb copy is limited to in-frame clones, with some not included. The sample lists 100,000 to 120,000 clones, around 92% occurring once. The material sequenced was peripheral blood, taken on day 0 of AZD1222 vaccination. Source of these receptors: an adult in good health.

The chain carries TRBV13 and TRBJ1-6; 10 bases fit TRBD1. V trimming: 3 bases; J trimming: 6 bases; junction bases outside the gene matches: 2. The CDR3 consists of 15 residues. CDR1 and CDR2 (germline): PRHDT, FYEKMQ (reference sequence). CDR3 residues: CASSFRDRGNSPLHF. The CDR3 region has the DNA TGTGCCAGCAGCTTCCGGGACAGGGGTAATTCACCCCTCCACTTT.

The CDR3 region is CASSLPGRRNSPLHF. In DNA, the CDR3 is TGTGCCAGCAGCTTACCCGGACGGAGAAATTCACCCCTCCACTTT. The chain couples TRBV7-2 to TRBJ1-6, with D unclear. CDR3 length equals 15 residues. V lost 2 bases, J lost 7 bases, and 12 bases lay in between. Per germline, CDR1 SGHTA and CDR2 FQGNSA.

J is TRBJ1-1 and V is TRBV3-1 (or the pseudogene TRBV3-2); TRBD1 agrees at 7 bases. CDR1 LGHDT and CDR2 YNNKEL come from the germline V gene (reference sequence). The CDR3 runs to 15 residues. With 1 base clipped from V and 0 bases from J, the junction kept 2 bases outside the gene matches. CDR3 coding DNA: TGTGCCAGCAGCCAAGGGGGGACAGTGAACACTGAAGCTTTCTTT. Translating gives CASSQGGTVNTEAFF.

This chain connects TRBV6-5 to TRBJ1-4, with D hard to call. Per the germline V gene, CDR1 is MNHEY and CDR2 is SVGAGI. Trimming cost V 2 bases and J 0 bases, with 4 bases left between them. The CDR3 runs 14 residues. As DNA, the CDR3 is TGTGCCAGCAGTTACGATCCAACTAATGAAAAACTGTTTTTT. It translates to CASSYDPTNEKLFF.

This sequence joins TRBV6-5 and TRBJ1-4, with D tentatively TRBD1 (5 bases). From germline, CDR1 is MNHEY and CDR2 SVGAGI. This CDR3 is built from 15 residues. V gave up 6 bases and J gave up 8 bases, with 19 bases separating them. CDR3 sequence: CASSGMGGFGEKLFF. The CDR3 DNA reads as TGTGCCAGCAGCGGGATGGGGGGTTTTGGCGAAAAACTGTTTTTT.

This clone has just one count. The chain recombines TRBV24-1 with TRBJ2-1; no firm D call. The CDR3 loop spans 13 amino acids. The germline V gene has CDR1 KGHDR and CDR2 SFDVKD. V was trimmed by 4 bases and J by 2 bases, leaving 5 bases between them. In DNA, the CDR3 is TGTGCCACCAGTGAGACCACCTACAATGAGCAGTTCTTC. Its translation is CATSETTYNEQFF.

This chain joins TRBV19 and TRBJ2-7; D unclear. V lost 5 bases and J lost 4, with 9 bases in between. The CDR3 spans 12 residues. Germline V gene data show CDR1 as LNHDA and CDR2 as SQIVND (reference sequence). The CDR3 DNA sequence: TGTGCCAGTAGTCCAAGGCCTTACGAGCAGTACTTC. Amino acids: CASSPRPYEQYF. Supplemented by reference TRBV19 and TRBJ2-7, the full variable domain reads DGGITQSPKYLFRKEGQNVTLSCEQNLNHDAMYWYRQDPGQGLRLIYYSQIVNDFQKGDIAEGYSVSREKKESFPLTVTSAQKNPTAFYLCASSPRPYEQYFGPGTRLTVT.

The CDR3 is CASSLWGPNKGNSPLHF. CDR3 nucleotides: TGTGCCAGCAGTTTATGGGGACCGAACAAGGGTAATTCACCCCTCCACTTT. V usage is TRBV27 and J usage is TRBJ1-6; TRBD1 is a possible D gene (5 bases). Trimming left V 1 base short and J 6 bases short, with 16 bases between. CDR3 length: 17 amino acids. Germline V lookup: CDR1 MNHEY, CDR2 SMNVEV (reference sequence).

The chain has TRBV10-2 and TRBJ1-2; D is unclear. The V gene lost 0 bases and the J gene lost 3 bases, with 8 bases spanning the gap. CDR3 length equals 14 residues. Germline CDR1 WSHSY, CDR2 SAAADI. CDR3 DNA: TGCGCCAGCAGTGAGTCGCGAGCCTACTATGGCTACACCTTC. Its translation: CASSESRAYYGYTF.

The chain carries TRBV30 and TRBJ1-5; TRBD1 is a possible D gene (5 bases). The CDR3 spans 14 residues. The germline V gene encodes CDR1 GTSNPN and CDR2 SVGIG (reference sequence). V was trimmed by 2 bases and J by 3 bases, leaving 11 bases between them. For the CDR3, the DNA is TGTGCCTGGAGTACCGGGACTCCCAATCAGCCCCAGCATTTT. Its protein is CAWSTGTPNQPQHF.

CDR3 DNA: TGTGCCAGCAGCAAAGGGAATTCACCCCTCCACTTT. It is translated as CASSKGNSPLHF. J is TRBJ1-6 and V is TRBV21-1. TRBV21-1 has pseudogene status. The CDR3 is 12 amino acids.

The CDR3 reads CASSPYSRGSSTDTQYF. CDR3 DNA sequence: TGCGCCAGCAGCCCTTACTCTAGGGGATCCTCCACAGATACGCAGTATTTT. V gene TRBV5-1 combines with J gene TRBJ2-3, with D possibly matching TRBD1 (5 bases). This CDR3 is built from 17 residues. Trimming shortened V by 4 bases and J by 2 bases, and 20 bases separated the two germline ends. The germline CDR1 and CDR2 sequences are SGHRS and YFSETQ.

Notes on this clone: Within the sample, other DNA sequences also encode this same CDR3. V usage is TRBV28 and J usage is TRBJ1-2; D gene uncertain. Germline lookup yields CDR1 MDHEN and CDR2 SYDVKM. V lost 2 bases and J lost 4, with 8 bases in between. CDR3 length: 13 residues. Written as DNA, the CDR3 is TGTGCCAGCAGTTTAGGAGGGAGCTATGGCTACACCTTC. Its translation is CASSLGGSYGYTF.

This clone was seen a single time. The chain joins TRBV3-1 (or the pseudogene TRBV3-2) to TRBJ1-6; possible D gene TRBD1, 5 bases. The germline V gene has CDR1 LGHDT and CDR2 YNNKEL (reference sequence). The V end lost 6 bases, the J end lost 8 bases, and 14 bases lay between the germline ends. This CDR3 comprises 14 residues. CDR3 loop: CASRRDSRDSPLHF. As DNA, the CDR3 is TGTGCCAGCAGACGAGACAGCCGAGATTCACCCCTCCACTTT.

The J gene is TRBJ1-2, the V gene TRBV4-1; tentatively, D is TRBD1 (5 bases). This CDR3 comprises 15 residues. Germline V gives CDR1 MGHRA, CDR2 YSYEKL. The germline V and J ends were trimmed by 3 bases and 3 bases, with 14 bases remaining between them. The CDR3 DNA reads TGCGCCAGCAGCCATCAGGCGGGGGGAGACTATGGCTACACCTTC. It codes for CASSHQAGGDYGYTF.

The chain carries TRBV19 and TRBJ2-5; 7 nucleotides align to TRBD1. The trim removed 2 bases at V and 1 base at J, leaving 4 bases unmatched. Germline V gene sequence: CDR1 LNHDA, CDR2 SQIVND (reference sequence). This CDR3 region has 15 residues. This chain's CDR3 is CASSISRDSQETQYF. In nucleotides, the CDR3 is TGTGCCAGTAGTATAAGTAGGGACAGCCAAGAGACCCAGTACTTC.

This rearrangement joins TRBV4-1 to TRBJ2-7; TRBD2 might be the D (5 bases). CDR3 length: 12 residues. CDR1 is MGHRA and CDR2 is YSYEKL in the germline V gene. The V end was cut by 5 bases, the J end by 6 bases, with 11 bases between. The CDR3 DNA reads TGCGCCAGCAGCACACTAGTGGGCGAGCAGTACTTC. Translated: CASSTLVGEQYF.

This chain links TRBV7-8 with TRBJ1-5, with no clear D. The V and J ends lost 4 bases and 4 bases respectively, with 8 bases between them. CDR3 length: 13 residues. Germline V gene lookup returns CDR1 SGHVS and CDR2 FQNEAQ. The CDR3 spells CASSSGINQPQHF. The CDR3 DNA reads as TGTGCCAGCAGCTCCGGGATTAATCAGCCCCAGCATTTT.

The chain has TRBV28 and TRBJ1-2, with D hard to call. Germline V gene sequence: CDR1 MDHEN, CDR2 SYDVKM. Trimming took 4 bases from V and 4 from J, leaving 10 bases between them. The CDR3 contains 13 residues. The CDR3 DNA is TGTGCCAGCAGTTGGGCTGAACCCTATGGCTACACCTTC. This encodes CASSWAEPYGYTF.

This clone appeared once. A single base is all that separates this from a far larger clone, so a read error is likely. This rearrangement joins TRBV27 to TRBJ2-1, with D hard to call. Germline CDR1 and CDR2: MNHEY and SMNVEV (reference sequence). This CDR3 comprises 13 residues. V was clipped by 5 bases and J by 0 bases, with 5 bases between them. The CDR3 reads CASSESSYNEQFF. Written as DNA, the CDR3 is TGTGCCAGCAGTGAGAGCTCCTACAATGAGCAGTTCTTC.

This chain uses TRBV30 with TRBJ1-1; D call uncertain. The CDR3 consists of 14 residues. The germline gives CDR1 GTSNPN, CDR2 SVGIG (reference sequence). V dropped 0 bases and J dropped 3 bases, with 11 bases sitting between them. The CDR3 spells CAWSVAWSYTEAFF. Here the CDR3 DNA reads TGTGCCTGGAGTGTAGCTTGGTCCTACACTGAAGCTTTCTTT.